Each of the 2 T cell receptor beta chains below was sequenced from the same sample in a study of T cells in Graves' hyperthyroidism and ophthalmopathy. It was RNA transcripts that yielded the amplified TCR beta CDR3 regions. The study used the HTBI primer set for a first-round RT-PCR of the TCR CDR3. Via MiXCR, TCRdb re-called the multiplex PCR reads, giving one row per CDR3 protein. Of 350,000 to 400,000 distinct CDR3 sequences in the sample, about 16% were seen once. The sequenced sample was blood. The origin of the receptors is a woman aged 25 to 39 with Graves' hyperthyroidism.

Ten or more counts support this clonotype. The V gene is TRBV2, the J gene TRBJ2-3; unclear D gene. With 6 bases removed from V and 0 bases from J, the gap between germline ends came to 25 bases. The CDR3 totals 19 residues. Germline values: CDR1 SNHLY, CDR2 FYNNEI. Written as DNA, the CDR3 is TGTGCCAGCAGGACCCCCGGCGGCTCGCGATATTCTAGCACAGATACGCAGTATTTT. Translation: CASRTPGGSRYSSTDTQYF.

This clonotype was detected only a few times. CDR3 coding DNA: TGTGCCAGCAGTCTAGCGGGAGGGCCCTCGCAGTATTTT. Its translation is CASSLAGGPSQYF. The chain joins TRBV28 to TRBJ2-3; 12 bases fit TRBD2. Per the germline V gene, CDR1 is MDHEN and CDR2 is SYDVKM. This CDR3 comprises 13 residues. Trimming removed 5 bases from V and 10 bases from J; junction bases left unmatched: 4.